The 5 T cell receptor beta chains listed next were all sequenced from one sample in a study of blood T cell repertoires in COVID-19. The data were produced by immunoSEQ multiplex PCR, yet TCRdb's version contains in-frame clones alone and is incomplete. The sample contains over 70,000 clones, 90% of which appear only once. The sequencing input was peripheral blood. All receptors derive from a man aged 18 to 35 with COVID-19, enrolled during active disease.

The rearrangement joins TRBV5-4 to TRBJ2-1; D is ambiguous. V shed 1 base and J shed 0 bases, with 5 bases lying between them. The CDR3 is 14 amino acids. CDR1 is SGHNT and CDR2 is YYREEE in the germline V gene (reference sequence). In DNA, the CDR3 is TGTGCCAGCAGCTTGAAGAGCTCCTACAATGAGCAGTTCTTC. Encoded protein: CASSLKSSYNEQFF.

This chain connects TRBV14 to TRBJ2-3; possible D gene TRBD2, 6 bases. Germline CDR1 SGHDN, CDR2 FVKESK. V dropped 1 base and J dropped 3 bases, with 17 bases sitting between them. The CDR3 loop spans 17 amino acids. In DNA form, the CDR3 reads TGTGCCAGCAGCCAAGTCACGACTAGTTTTTGGACAGATACGCAGTATTTT. This codes for CASSQVTTSFWTDTQYF. The full variable domain, completed using reference TRBV14 and TRBJ2-3, is EAGVTQFPSHSVIEKGQTVTLRCDPISGHDNLYWYRRVMGKEIKFLLHFVKESKQDESGMPNNRFLAERTGGTYSTLKVQPAELEDSGVYFCASSQVTTSFWTDTQYFGPGTRLTVL.

The chain is built from TRBV2 and TRBJ2-5; TRBD2 aligns across 13 bases. The germline V gene encodes CDR1 SNHLY and CDR2 FYNNEI. The CDR3 has 17 amino acids. After removal of 4 bases from V and 0 bases from J, the junction contained 5 bases not matched to a gene. In nucleotides, the CDR3 is TGTGCCAGCAGTGGGGGACTAGCGGGACTGTACCAAGAGACCCAGTACTTC. This encodes CASSGGLAGLYQETQYF.

The V and J genes are TRBV13 and TRBJ2-1, with D possibly TRBD2 on 6 matching bases. The V gene lost 5 bases and the J gene lost 16 bases, with 21 bases spanning the gap. This CDR3 contains 13 residues. The germline V gene has CDR1 PRHDT and CDR2 FYEKMQ (reference sequence). The CDR3 loop is CASSPGRGSSLFF. CDR3 sequence (DNA): TGTGCCAGCAGCCCGGGGCGGGGAAGCAGTTTATTCTTC.

The chain links TRBV6-6 to TRBJ1-4; the D gene is possibly TRBD1 (5 bases). The CDR3 covers 15 residues. The germline V gene has CDR1 MNHNY and CDR2 SVGAGI (reference sequence). The V end lost 5 bases, the J end lost 7 bases, and 17 bases lay between the germline ends. The CDR3 DNA sequence: TGTGCCAGCAGTGCCCTGGGGGGAGGAGGTGAAAAACTGTTTTTT. It is translated as CASSALGGGGEKLFF.